These 15 T cell receptor beta chains came from one sample sequenced in a study of shared clonotypes between healthy human individuals. Only in-frame clones appear in the TCRdb table, and some are missing; sequencing was by immunoSEQ multiplex PCR. The table shows about a million clones, with about 72% occurring only once. Specimen: memory CD4+ T cells from PBMCs. As for subset: CD45RA-negative fraction. These receptors came from a man between 18 and 29 years old in good health. Some clones in this sample may be carry-over from other donors' samples.

The chain couples TRBV7-9 to TRBJ1-4, with D possibly TRBD1 on 6 matching bases. Per germline, CDR1 SEHNR and CDR2 FQNEAQ (reference sequence). This CDR3 has 13 amino acids. V was clipped by 5 bases and J by 8 bases, with 12 bases between them. CDR3 nucleotides: TGTGCCAGCAGCCCAGGGGTAGGGGAAAAACTGTTTTTT. Its translation: CASSPGVGEKLFF.

The CDR3 DNA reads TGCGCCAGCAGCTTGAACAGCCTAAGCAACACTGAAGCTTTCTTT. It translates to CASSLNSLSNTEAFF. V gene TRBV5-1 combines with J gene TRBJ1-1; D call uncertain. The CDR3 is 15 residues long. The V gene lost 1 base and the J gene lost 2 bases, with 12 bases spanning the gap. The germline gives CDR1 SGHRS, CDR2 YFSETQ. The full variable domain, with the rest looked up from reference TRBV5-1 and TRBJ1-1, is KAGVTQTPRYLIKTRGQQVTLSCSPISGHRSVSWYQQTPGQGLQFLFEYFSETQRNKGNFPGRFSGRQFSNSRSEMNVSTLELGDSALYLCASSLNSLSNTEAFFGQGTRLTVV.

This clone showed up just a few times. The chain has TRBV7-6 and TRBJ2-3; possible D gene TRBD2, 7 bases. This CDR3 has 15 residues. Germline loops: CDR1 SGHVS, CDR2 FNYEAQ. The ends were cut back, 4 bases at V and 5 bases at J, with 16 bases in the middle. The CDR3 bases are TGTGCCAGCAGCTCCACGGGCGGGGGCCGAGATACGCAGTATTTT. The encoded protein is CASSSTGGGRDTQYF.

V and J are TRBV21-1 and TRBJ1-2. TRBV21-1 is shown as a pseudogene. This CDR3 has 13 residues. CDR3 in amino acids: CASSNRAAEGYTF. CDR3 coding DNA: TGTGCCAGCAGCAATCGGGCGGCTGAAGGCTACACCTTC.

J is TRBJ2-5 and V is TRBV2, with 7 bases fitting TRBD1. The CDR3 loop spans 16 amino acids. V shed 6 bases, J shed 2 bases, and the junction held 12 bases outside the gene matches. Looked up from germline, CDR1 is SNHLY and CDR2 is FYNNEI. The CDR3 coding sequence is TGTGCCAGCAGCCTGAGCGGACAGGCAGGGCAAGAGACCCAGTACTTC. Its protein product is CASSLSGQAGQETQYF.

This clone was seen only a few times. The rearrangement links TRBV30 to TRBJ1-2; 7 bases align to TRBD1. V gave up 0 bases and J gave up 8 bases; unmatched junction bases: 6. The CDR3 is made up of 13 amino acids. Germline CDR1 and CDR2: GTSNPN and SVGIG (reference sequence). The chain's CDR3 is CAWSVQGTVGYTF. In DNA form, the CDR3 reads TGTGCCTGGAGTGTACAGGGGACAGTCGGCTACACCTTC.

This clone was seen a handful of times. The chain combines TRBV2 with TRBJ1-3; tentative D call: TRBD1 (5 bases). The germline V gene encodes CDR1 SNHLY and CDR2 FYNNEI. Deletions cut 7 bases from V and 0 bases from J, with 7 bases between. The CDR3 sequence is 13 residues long. CDR3 in amino acids: CASTGLSGNTIYF. The DNA for the CDR3 is TGTGCCAGCACAGGGCTCTCTGGAAACACCATATATTTT.

The rearrangement joins TRBV28 to TRBJ2-5, with D possibly being TRBD2 (6 bases). Germline loops: CDR1 MDHEN, CDR2 SYDVKM. This CDR3 contains 12 residues. V lost 7 bases and J 11 bases, leaving 17 bases between the germline ends. The CDR3 DNA reads TGTGCCAGCACCGTGGGCGGGGAGGAGCAGTACTTC. Translation: CASTVGGEEQYF.

This rearrangement joins TRBV7-2 to TRBJ1-1; 7 bases map to TRBD1. V shed 6 bases, J shed 0 bases, and the junction held 13 bases outside the gene matches. Germline V CDR1 and CDR2: SGHTA, FQGNSA. The CDR3 is made up of 17 amino acids. CDR3 region: CASRIRDRQYMNTEAFF. The CDR3 DNA follows: TGTGCCAGCAGAATCCGGGACAGACAATATATGAACACTGAAGCTTTCTTT.

V is TRBV5-1 and J is TRBJ1-5, with a weak D call TRBD1 (5 bases). CDR1 is SGHRS, CDR2 YFSETQ, per germline. This CDR3 is 13 amino acids long. V lost 3 bases and J lost 6, with 10 bases in between. CDR3 amino acids: CASSSWGGQPQHF. DNA of the CDR3: TGCGCCAGCAGCTCCTGGGGGGGTCAGCCCCAGCATTTT.

V usage is TRBV5-4 and J usage is TRBJ2-3; D is possibly TRBD1 (5 bases). CDR1 SGHNT and CDR2 YYREEE come from the germline V gene (reference sequence). V was trimmed by 4 bases and J by 6 bases, leaving 9 bases between them. The CDR3 has 12 amino acids. DNA for the CDR3: TGTGCCAGCAGCCGCGCAGGGGATACGCAGTATTTT. Translated: CASSRAGDTQYF.

CDR3 coding DNA: TGTGCCAGCAGCCGGACAGGGGGCGAGACAGATACGCAGTATTTT. It yields the protein CASSRTGGETDTQYF. The chain joins TRBV5-8 to TRBJ2-3, with TRBD1 matching 11 bases. Germline V gene data show CDR1 as SGHTS and CDR2 as YDEGEE. The ends lost 4 bases at V and 3 bases at J; junction bases unmatched: 4. The CDR3 is 15 amino acids. The full variable domain, rest sourced from reference TRBV5-8 and TRBJ2-3, is EAGVTQSPTHLIKTRGQQATLRCSPISGHTSVYWYQQALGLGLQFLLWYDEGEERNRGNFPPRFSGRQFPNYSSELNVNALELEDSALYLCASSRTGGETDTQYFGPGTRLTVL.

In this sample, this clone turned up once. The gene calls are TRBV18 and TRBJ2-3, with a weak D call TRBD2 (6 bases). V was clipped by 3 bases and J by 1 base, with 17 bases between them. The length of the CDR3 is 17 residues. Germline V gives CDR1 KGHSH, CDR2 LQKENI. CDR3 loop: CASSPVSGGGGTDTQYF. CDR3 DNA sequence: TGTGCCAGCTCACCGGTTAGCGGAGGAGGTGGCACAGATACGCAGTATTTT.

The V call is TRBV14, the J call TRBJ2-5; 8 nucleotides align to TRBD1. The CDR3 is 15 residues long. Per the germline V gene, CDR1 is SGHDN and CDR2 is FVKESK. V was clipped by 4 bases and J by 5 bases; unmatched bases: 9. For the CDR3, the DNA is TGTGCCAGCAGCCTTAGGACAGGGTGGTGGGAGACCCAGTACTTC. Amino acids: CASSLRTGWWETQYF.

The V and J genes are TRBV30 and TRBJ1-2, with D possibly being TRBD1 (5 bases). The length of the CDR3 is 14 residues. Germline loops: CDR1 GTSNPN, CDR2 SVGIG (reference sequence). Trimming took 6 bases from V and 4 from J, leaving 18 bases between them. The chain's CDR3 is CACSPQGAGYGYTF. The CDR3 region has the DNA TGTGCCTGCTCCCCCCAGGGAGCTGGCTATGGCTACACCTTC. The whole variable domain, remainder taken from reference TRBV30 and TRBJ1-2, is SQTIHQWPATLVQPVGSPLSLECTVEGTSNPNLYWYRQAAGRGLQLLFYSVGIGQISSEVPQNLSASRPQDRQFILSSKKLLLSDSGFYLCACSPQGAGYGYTFGSGTRLTVV.